This T cell receptor (beta chain) was captured in a study of T cell responses to AZD1222 COVID-19 vaccine. Generated by immunoSEQ multiplex PCR, the TCRdb table keeps only in-frame clones and is missing some. The table lists 95,000 to 150,000 clones, about 90% of them singletons. For this clone: Its antigen remains unknown.

General study points: Repertoire sampling occurred only after the peak T cell response.

The CDR3 is 15 residues long. The V gene's germline CDR1 is MDHEN and CDR2 SYDVKM. The V and J ends lost 1 base and 6 bases respectively, with 16 bases between them. This sequence originates from an adult in good health. Specimen: peripheral blood, collected on day 0 of AZD1222 vaccination. The V call is TRBV28, the J call TRBJ2-7; no firm D call. The CDR3 nucleotides are TGTGCCAGCAGTTTATCCGGACCCGGATTCTCCGAGCAGTACTTC. It codes for CASSLSGPGFSEQYF.